Here is one TCR beta chain with its context. Original processing methods: Estimates of nucleated cell counts were drawn from the amplification of reference gene primers. Data came from immunoSEQ multiplex PCR; TCRdb stores just in-frame clones and leaves some out. V, J and clone size are those of that table, while D and trimming were read from the DNA. The sample comprises about 45,000 clones, 89% of which are singletons, and approximately 0.4% rests with the top ten. This entry belongs to a study of blood T cell repertoires in COVID-19. The overall study: Sample material is recorded as cDNA or gDNA derived from T cells, B-cell-depleted T cells, or PBMCs.

Trimming left V 1 base short and J 4 bases short, with 9 bases between. Germline V gives CDR1 KGHSH, CDR2 LQKENI. This CDR3 has 14 amino acids. The V gene is TRBV18, the J gene TRBJ2-3; D is unclear. The sequenced sample was peripheral blood. This TCR was recovered from a human donor in a cohort sampled during active COVID-19. CDR3: CASSPRLVADTQYF. CDR3 nucleotides: TGTGCCAGCTCACCACGGCTAGTGGCAGATACGCAGTATTTT.